The 25 T cell receptor beta chains below come from one sample, sequenced in a study of human T cells and chemical hapten exposure. The time point: patch test 1, 2 weeks after DPC sensitization. The treatment here: therapeutic diphenylcyclopropenone sensitization with weekly scalp DPC. TCRdb passed the RACE reads through MiXCR, listing each CDR3 protein once. The sample records around 50,000 distinct CDR3 sequences, less than 10% being singletons. Sequences were derived from whole blood, sampled in connection with sensitization to the hapten diphenylcyclopropenone (DPC). These receptors all come from a woman between 50 and 59 years old with alopecia areata. Some clones in this sample may be carry-over from other donors' samples.

The chain links TRBV7-9 to TRBJ1-3; 7 nucleotides match TRBD1. Germline V lookup: CDR1 SEHNR, CDR2 FQNEAQ (reference sequence). The CDR3 runs 15 residues. Trimming cost V 6 bases and J 7 bases; bases outside gene matches: 12. The CDR3 sequence: CASSRGGQSGNTIYF. CDR3 DNA: TGTGCCAGCAGTCGAGGGGGACAGTCCGGCAACACCATATATTTT.

This clonotype was detected only a few times. The chain links TRBV29-1 to TRBJ1-1; 7 bases are a match to TRBD1. The trim removed 2 bases at V and 4 bases at J, leaving 19 bases unmatched. CDR3 length: 18 amino acids. Looked up from germline, CDR1 is SQVTM and CDR2 is ANQGSEA. In nucleotides, the CDR3 is TGCAGCGTTGAAATAATGTCAGGGGGTATTTTGACGACCACTGAAGCTTTCTTT. Residues: CSVEIMSGGILTTTEAFF.

This clonotype was picked up one time. The rearrangement uses TRBV29-1 and TRBJ2-5; D perhaps matches TRBD1 (6 bases). The CDR3 length is 13 residues. Trimming cost V 3 bases and J 5 bases, with 13 bases left between them. CDR1 and CDR2 (germline): SQVTM, ANQGSEA. CDR3 residues: CSVDRGSGETQYF. In DNA, the CDR3 is TGCAGCGTTGATAGGGGGTCTGGTGAGACCCAGTACTTC.

This clonotype has just a few counts. The chain is built from TRBV30 and TRBJ1-6; tentative D call: TRBD1 (5 bases). The germline V and J ends were trimmed by 5 bases and 5 bases, with 13 bases remaining between them. CDR1 and CDR2 from the germline V gene are GTSNPN and SVGIG (reference sequence). The CDR3 extends over 14 amino acids. In DNA form, the CDR3 reads TGTGCCTGGTGGCGTGGACACCATAATTCACCCCTCCACTTT. Translating gives CAWWRGHHNSPLHF.

A few counts support this clonotype. The CDR3 coding sequence is TGTGCCAGCAGTGAATGGTTAGGTACCAATTCACCCCTCCACTTT. This sequence encodes CASSEWLGTNSPLHF. The rearrangement uses TRBV25-1 and TRBJ1-6; D is unresolved. The CDR3 has 15 residues. CDR1 MGHDK and CDR2 SYGVNS come from the germline V gene. Between the trimmed V and J ends, which lost 1 base and 7 bases, there was a span of 11 bases.

This clonotype came up a few times. The chain links TRBV28 to TRBJ1-2, with 7 nucleotides matching TRBD1. The germline V gene encodes CDR1 MDHEN and CDR2 SYDVKM. The CDR3 consists of 14 residues. Germline trimming cut 1 base from V and 5 bases from J; bases unmatched to any gene: 4. The CDR3 nucleotides are TGTGCCAGCAGTTTATTAGACAGGGTTTATGGCTACACCTTC. Translating it yields CASSLLDRVYGYTF.

The sample holds many counts of this clonotype. V is TRBV11-2 and J is TRBJ1-6; D ambiguous. CDR3 length equals 14 residues. Trimming pared 2 bases from V and 3 bases from J, leaving 5 bases between. Germline loops: CDR1 SGHAT, CDR2 FQNNGV. This CDR3 is CASSLQLYNSPLHF. In DNA, the CDR3 is TGTGCCAGCAGCTTACAGCTCTATAATTCACCCCTCCACTTT.

This clonotype was picked up many times. The rearrangement uses TRBV6-1 and TRBJ2-1; 9 nucleotides align to TRBD1. CDR1 and CDR2 (germline): MNHNS, SASEGT. V was clipped by 4 bases and J by 6 bases; unmatched bases: 7. The CDR3 consists of 15 residues. The CDR3 here is CASSGRDRDINEQFF. The CDR3 nucleotides are TGTGCCAGCAGTGGCCGGGACAGGGATATCAATGAGCAGTTCTTC.

This clonotype was picked up many times. The chain uses TRBV10-3 and TRBJ2-1; D uncertain. The ends were cut back, 4 bases at V and 7 bases at J, with 11 bases in the middle. This CDR3 region has 13 residues. Looked up from germline, CDR1 is ENHRY and CDR2 is SYGVKD. The DNA for the CDR3 is TGTGCCATCAGTGGTCGAGGAGTGAATGAGCAGTTCTTC. It codes for CAISGRGVNEQFF.

The CDR3, as DNA: TGTGCCAGCAGTTTATCTCTCAGGCCACCCTACAATGAGCAGTTCTTC. Protein product: CASSLSLRPPYNEQFF. The V and J genes are TRBV27 and TRBJ2-1; no clear D gene. Looked up from germline, CDR1 is MNHEY and CDR2 is SMNVEV (reference sequence). The CDR3 totals 16 residues. V was trimmed by 0 bases and J by 2 bases, leaving 11 bases between them.

V usage is TRBV4-2 and J usage is TRBJ2-5, with a possible D match to TRBD1 (6 bases). Germline V gene sequence: CDR1 LGHNA, CDR2 YNFKEQ. The CDR3 length is 14 residues. The V and J ends lost 3 bases and 2 bases respectively, with 10 bases between them. The CDR3 sequence is CASSHRGQQETQYF. As DNA, the CDR3 is TGTGCCAGCAGCCATAGAGGACAGCAAGAGACCCAGTACTTC.

This clonotype was counted at least ten times. This sequence joins TRBV12-3 or TRBV12-4 and TRBJ2-1; no definite D call. V shed 3 bases and J shed 7 bases, with 13 bases lying between them. The CDR3 has 14 amino acids. The CDR3 sequence is CASSLTLIQNEQFF. CDR3 DNA sequence: TGTGCCAGCAGTTTGACGTTAATCCAGAATGAGCAGTTCTTC.

The table lists this clonotype with many counts. One junction end disagrees with the germline gene, perhaps due to a read error. The chain uses TRBV12-3 or TRBV12-4 and TRBJ2-7, with 7 bases aligning to TRBD2. The CDR3 extends over 17 amino acids. Here the CDR3 DNA reads TGTGCCAGCAGTTTAGCGCTAAGGGGCGGGAGCTCCAACGAGCAGTACTTC. This codes for CASSLALRGGSSNEQYF.

This clonotype occurred many times. The chain is built from TRBV12-3 or TRBV12-4 and TRBJ1-6; D gene ambiguous. There are 14 residues in the CDR3. Trimming took off 6 bases at V and 5 bases at J, with 11 bases between the two ends. The CDR3: CASRIGRHNSPLHF. DNA of the CDR3: TGTGCCAGCAGAATCGGACGGCATAATTCACCCCTCCACTTT.

V gene TRBV25-1 combines with J gene TRBJ2-1; 8 nucleotides align to TRBD2. Germline V gene sequence: CDR1 MGHDK, CDR2 SYGVNS. With 2 bases clipped from V and 7 bases from J, the junction kept 13 bases outside the gene matches. The CDR3 spans 17 residues. CDR3 region: CASSEVFSGALGNEQFF. The CDR3 DNA is TGTGCCAGCAGTGAAGTTTTTAGCGGGGCCTTAGGGAATGAGCAGTTCTTC.

This clonotype was seen at least ten times. V is TRBV6-5 and J is TRBJ2-7, with D perhaps TRBD1 or TRBD2 (5 bases each). The CDR3 consists of 16 residues. Looked up from germline, CDR1 is MNHEY and CDR2 is SVGAGI. V was clipped by 4 bases and J by 2 bases, with 18 bases between them. Here the CDR3 DNA reads TGTGCCAGCAGTTTGGGACGTCCCTTCGAGACCTACGAGCAGTACTTC. This encodes CASSLGRPFETYEQYF.

At least ten counts were recorded for this clonotype. The chain joins TRBV7-9 to TRBJ2-5; the D is unclear. Trimming left V 1 base short and J 5 bases short, with 14 bases between. The germline gives CDR1 SEHNR, CDR2 FQNEAQ (reference sequence). The length of the CDR3 is 15 residues. The DNA of the CDR3 is TGTGCCAGCAGCTTAGTATCGGGTAATGGGGAGACCCAGTACTTC. As protein: CASSLVSGNGETQYF.

V gene TRBV20-1 combines with J gene TRBJ2-3, with 10 bases identical to TRBD2. Germline assignment: CDR1 DFQATT and CDR2 SNEGSKA (reference sequence). The CDR3 length is 14 residues. Trimming removed 2 bases from V and 6 bases from J; junction bases left unmatched: 5. CDR3 sequence reads: CSARLSGRADTQYF. The CDR3 coding sequence is TGCAGTGCTAGATTGAGCGGGAGGGCGGATACGCAGTATTTT.

This clonotype was counted many times. V usage is TRBV19 and J usage is TRBJ2-1; D ambiguous. This CDR3 has 14 residues. The germline CDR1 and CDR2 sequences are LNHDA and SQIVND (reference sequence). V lost 3 bases and J 6 bases, leaving 12 bases between the germline ends. The CDR3 here is CASSMAPQRNEQFF. DNA of the CDR3: TGTGCCAGTAGTATGGCTCCCCAGCGCAATGAGCAGTTCTTC.

Comment on this clonotype: A much larger clonotype is one base distant, so this may be a read error. The chain is built from TRBV4-3 and TRBJ2-5, with 8 bases fitting TRBD1. The CDR3 length is 14 residues. Germline V gene lookup returns CDR1 LGHNA and CDR2 YSLEER. CDR3 residues: CASSQQTGGETLYF. The DNA of the CDR3 is TGCGCCAGCAGCCAGCAAACAGGGGGAGAGACCCTGTACTTC.

At least ten counts were recorded for this clonotype. The chain has TRBV18 and TRBJ1-5, with a tentative D call TRBD1 (6 bases). From germline, CDR1 is KGHSH and CDR2 LQKENI. This CDR3 comprises 15 residues. The V and J ends lost 2 bases and 6 bases respectively, with 14 bases between them. This CDR3 is CASSPEGGEGQPQHF. The CDR3 DNA sequence: TGTGCCAGCTCACCAGAGGGGGGCGAAGGTCAGCCCCAGCATTTT.

This clonotype occurred many times. The chain employs TRBV6-6 and TRBJ2-5; TRBD2 is a possible D gene (5 bases). The CDR3 is made up of 15 amino acids. Germline lookup yields CDR1 MNHNY and CDR2 SVGAGI (reference sequence). Trimming cost V 8 bases and J 2 bases, with 18 bases left between them. The CDR3 coding sequence is TGTGCCAGCCGACTTTCACAGCTAGCTCAAGAGACCCAGTACTTC. Amino acid sequence: CASRLSQLAQETQYF.

This clonotype has ten or more counts. V gene TRBV7-8 combines with J gene TRBJ2-2; 12 nucleotides line up with TRBD2. Germline trimming cut 8 bases from V and 4 bases from J; bases unmatched to any gene: 5. This CDR3 contains 15 residues. Germline V gene lookup returns CDR1 SGHVS and CDR2 FQNEAQ. CDR3 in amino acids: CASGRTSGTTGELFF. Here the CDR3 DNA reads TGTGCCAGCGGCCGGACTAGCGGGACCACCGGGGAGCTGTTTTTT.

This clonotype was picked up a small number of times. V and J are TRBV7-2 and TRBJ2-5, with TRBD1 identical over 9 bases. The CDR3 sequence is 15 residues long. With 5 bases clipped from V and 2 bases from J, the junction kept 6 bases outside the gene matches. The germline V gene encodes CDR1 SGHTA and CDR2 FQGNSA. CDR3 in DNA: TGTGCCAGCAGCAAGACAGGGGGAAGGCAAGAGACCCAGTACTTC. Its protein is CASSKTGGRQETQYF.

There are many counts of this clonotype. The chain has TRBV6-2 or TRBV6-3 and TRBJ2-3, with TRBD2 matching over 12 bases. The CDR3 sequence is 16 residues long. Trimming removed 6 bases from V and 4 bases from J; junction bases left unmatched: 8. Germline CDR1 MNHEY, CDR2 SVGEGT. The CDR3 region is CASRTPLAGGPDTQYF. The CDR3 coding sequence is TGTGCCAGCAGAACGCCACTAGCGGGAGGCCCAGATACGCAGTATTTT.